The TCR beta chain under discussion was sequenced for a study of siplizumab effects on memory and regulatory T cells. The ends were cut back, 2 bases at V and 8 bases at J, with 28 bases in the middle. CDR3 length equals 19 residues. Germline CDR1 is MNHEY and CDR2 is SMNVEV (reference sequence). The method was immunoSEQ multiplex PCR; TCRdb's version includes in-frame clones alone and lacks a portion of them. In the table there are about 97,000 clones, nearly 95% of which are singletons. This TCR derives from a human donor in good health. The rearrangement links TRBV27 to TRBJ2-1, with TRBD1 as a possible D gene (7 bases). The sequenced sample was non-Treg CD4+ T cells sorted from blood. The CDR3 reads CASSLPRWSGGNSTHEQFF. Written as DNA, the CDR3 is TGTGCCAGCAGTTTACCGAGGTGGTCAGGGGGGAACTCTACGCATGAGCAGTTCTTC.